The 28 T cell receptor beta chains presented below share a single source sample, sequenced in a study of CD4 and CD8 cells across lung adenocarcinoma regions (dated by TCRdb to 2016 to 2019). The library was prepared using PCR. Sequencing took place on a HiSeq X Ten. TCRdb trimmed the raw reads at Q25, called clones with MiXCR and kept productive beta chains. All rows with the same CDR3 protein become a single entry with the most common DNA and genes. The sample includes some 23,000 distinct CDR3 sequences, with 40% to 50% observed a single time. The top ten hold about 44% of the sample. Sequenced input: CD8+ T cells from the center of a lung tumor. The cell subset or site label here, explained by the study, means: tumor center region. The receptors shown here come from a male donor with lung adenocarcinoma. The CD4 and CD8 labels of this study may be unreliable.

CDR3 amino acids: CASKDSRGSLRTGELFF. The DNA of the CDR3 is TGTGCCAGCAAGGACAGCCGGGGCAGTTTAAGGACCGGGGAGCTGTTTTTT. This chain uses TRBV6-1 with TRBJ2-2; TRBD1 is a possible D gene (6 bases). Trimming pared 7 bases from V and 5 bases from J, leaving 23 bases between. CDR1 is MNHNS and CDR2 is SASEGT in the germline V gene. The CDR3 runs to 17 residues.

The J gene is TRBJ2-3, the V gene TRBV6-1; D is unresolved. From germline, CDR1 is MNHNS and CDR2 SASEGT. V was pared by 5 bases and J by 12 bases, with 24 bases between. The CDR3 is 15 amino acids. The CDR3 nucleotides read TGTGCCAGCAGTCCATGGCCCTCGGTCACAGAGACCCAGTATTTT. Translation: CASSPWPSVTETQYF.

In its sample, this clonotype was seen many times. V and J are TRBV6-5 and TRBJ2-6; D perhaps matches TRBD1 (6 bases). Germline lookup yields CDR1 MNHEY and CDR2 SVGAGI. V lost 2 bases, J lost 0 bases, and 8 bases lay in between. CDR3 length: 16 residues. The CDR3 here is CASSYTGISGANVLTF. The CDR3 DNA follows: TGTGCCAGCAGTTACACAGGGATCTCTGGGGCCAACGTCCTGACTTTC.

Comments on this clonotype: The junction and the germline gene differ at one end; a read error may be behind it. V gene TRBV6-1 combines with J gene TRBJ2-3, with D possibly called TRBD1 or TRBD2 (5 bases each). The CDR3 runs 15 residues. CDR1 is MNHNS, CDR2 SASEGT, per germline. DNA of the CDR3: TGTGCCAGTTGGTCGGGTATGGGACCCAAAGATACGCAGTACTTT. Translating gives CASWSGMGPKDTQYF.

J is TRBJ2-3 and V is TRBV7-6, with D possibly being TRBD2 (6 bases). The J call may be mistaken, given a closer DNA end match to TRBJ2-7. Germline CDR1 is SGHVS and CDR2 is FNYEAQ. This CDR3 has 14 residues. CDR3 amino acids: CASSLGATSNEQYF. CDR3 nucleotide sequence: TGTGCCAGCAGCTTAGGGGCCACTAGCAATGAGCAGTACTTC.

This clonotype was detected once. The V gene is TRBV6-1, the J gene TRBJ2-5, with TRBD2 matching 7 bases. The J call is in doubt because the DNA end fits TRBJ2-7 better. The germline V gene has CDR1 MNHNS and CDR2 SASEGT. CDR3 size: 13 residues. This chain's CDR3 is CASSRTSSGEQYF. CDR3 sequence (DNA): TGTGCCAGCAGTAGGACTAGTTCGGGCGAGCAGTACTTC.

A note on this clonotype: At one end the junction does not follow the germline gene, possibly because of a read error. CDR3 sequence reads: CASAGNGGRNKETQYF. The CDR3 DNA reads as TGTGCCAGCGCGGGGAACGGGGGCCGGAACAAAGAGACGCAGTACTTT. This chain connects TRBV27 to TRBJ2-3; D is perhaps TRBD1 or TRBD2 (6 bases each). Germline values: CDR1 MNHEY, CDR2 SMNVEV (reference sequence). The CDR3 has 16 amino acids.

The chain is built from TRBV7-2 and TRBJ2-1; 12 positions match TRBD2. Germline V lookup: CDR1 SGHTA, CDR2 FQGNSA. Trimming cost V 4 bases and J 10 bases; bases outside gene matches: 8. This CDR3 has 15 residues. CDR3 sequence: CASSSRTSGTYEQFF. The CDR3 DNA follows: TGTGCCAGCAGCTCACGGACTAGCGGGACCTACGAGCAGTTCTTC.

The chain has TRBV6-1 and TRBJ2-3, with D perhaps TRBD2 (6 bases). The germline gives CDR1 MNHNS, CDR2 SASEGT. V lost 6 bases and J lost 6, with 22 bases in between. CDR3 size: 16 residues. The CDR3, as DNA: TGTGCCAGCAGCCACCTTCGGGGGAGGACCTTCGATACGCAGTATTTT. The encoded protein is CASSHLRGRTFDTQYF.

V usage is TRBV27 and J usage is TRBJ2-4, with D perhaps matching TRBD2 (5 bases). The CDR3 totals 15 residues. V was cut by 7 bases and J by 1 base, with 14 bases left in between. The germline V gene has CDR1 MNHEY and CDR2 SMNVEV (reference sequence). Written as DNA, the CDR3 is TGTGCCAGCAAATTCGGTGGCGGGGCCAAAAACATTCAGTACTTC. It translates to CASKFGGGAKNIQYF.

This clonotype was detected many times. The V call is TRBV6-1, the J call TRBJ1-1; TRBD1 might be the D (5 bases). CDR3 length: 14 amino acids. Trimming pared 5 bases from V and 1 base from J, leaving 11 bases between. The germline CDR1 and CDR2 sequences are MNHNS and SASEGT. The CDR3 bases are TGTGCCAGCAGTCCGGGGCGCTGGAACACTGAAGCTTTCTTT. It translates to CASSPGRWNTEAFF.

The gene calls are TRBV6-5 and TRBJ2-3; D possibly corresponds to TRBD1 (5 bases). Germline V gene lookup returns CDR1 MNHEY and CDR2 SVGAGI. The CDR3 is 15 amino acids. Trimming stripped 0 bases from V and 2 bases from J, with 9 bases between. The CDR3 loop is CASSYSGRDTDTQYF. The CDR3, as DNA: TGTGCCAGCAGTTACTCTGGCAGGGACACAGATACGCAGTATTTT.

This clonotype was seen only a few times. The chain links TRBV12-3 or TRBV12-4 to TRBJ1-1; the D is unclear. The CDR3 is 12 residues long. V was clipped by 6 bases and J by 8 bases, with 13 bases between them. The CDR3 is CASRGETGEAFF. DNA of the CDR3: TGTGCCAGCAGGGGCGAGACGGGAGAAGCTTTCTTT.

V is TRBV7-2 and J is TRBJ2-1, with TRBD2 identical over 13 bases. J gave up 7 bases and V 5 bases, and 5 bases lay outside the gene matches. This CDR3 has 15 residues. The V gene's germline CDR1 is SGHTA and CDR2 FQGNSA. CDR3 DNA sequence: TGTGCCAGCAGCCCGACTAGCGGGGGGTGGAATGAGCAGTTCTTC. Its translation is CASSPTSGGWNEQFF.

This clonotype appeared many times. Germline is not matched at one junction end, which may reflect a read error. The DNA for the CDR3 is TGTGCCAGCACTGAATCAGGGAACTATGGCTACACCTTC. Its protein is CASTESGNYGYTF. The rearrangement links TRBV6-1 to TRBJ1-2, with D perhaps TRBD1 (5 bases). The CDR3 covers 13 residues. Germline loops: CDR1 MNHNS, CDR2 SASEGT.

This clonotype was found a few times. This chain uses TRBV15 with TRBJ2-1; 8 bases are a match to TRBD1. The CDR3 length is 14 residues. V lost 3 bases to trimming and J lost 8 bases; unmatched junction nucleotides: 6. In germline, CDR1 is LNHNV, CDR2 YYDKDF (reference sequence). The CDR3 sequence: CATSRTGVRDEQFF. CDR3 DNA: TGTGCCACCAGCAGGACAGGGGTTCGCGATGAGCAGTTCTTC.

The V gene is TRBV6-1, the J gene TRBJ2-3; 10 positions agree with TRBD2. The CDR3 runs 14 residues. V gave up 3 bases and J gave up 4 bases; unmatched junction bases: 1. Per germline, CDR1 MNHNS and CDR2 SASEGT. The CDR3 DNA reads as TGTGCCAGCAGTGATACTAGCGGGGCAGATACGCAGTATTTT. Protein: CASSDTSGADTQYF.

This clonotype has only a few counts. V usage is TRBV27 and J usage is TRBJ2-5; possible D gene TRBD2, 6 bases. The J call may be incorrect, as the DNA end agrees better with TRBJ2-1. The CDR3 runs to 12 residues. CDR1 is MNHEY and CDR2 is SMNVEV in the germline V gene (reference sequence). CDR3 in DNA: TGTGCCAGCAGTATCAGGGACTCGGAGCAGTTCTTC. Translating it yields CASSIRDSEQFF.

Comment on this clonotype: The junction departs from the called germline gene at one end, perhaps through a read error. The CDR3 DNA sequence: TGCGCCGGCAGGGGGGGACGCGTCAAAGATACGCAGTACTTC. Protein sequence: CAGRGGRVKDTQYF. The chain combines TRBV10-2 with TRBJ2-5; D assignment may be TRBD1 or TRBD2 (7 bases each). CDR3 size: 14 residues. Germline lookup yields CDR1 WSHSY and CDR2 SAAADI.

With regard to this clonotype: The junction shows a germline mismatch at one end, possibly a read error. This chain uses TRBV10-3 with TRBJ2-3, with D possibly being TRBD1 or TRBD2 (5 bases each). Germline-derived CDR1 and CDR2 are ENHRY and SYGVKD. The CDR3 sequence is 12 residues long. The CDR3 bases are TGTGCGGGGCGTGGGACCAAAAACACGCAGTATTTC. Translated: CAGRGTKNTQYF.

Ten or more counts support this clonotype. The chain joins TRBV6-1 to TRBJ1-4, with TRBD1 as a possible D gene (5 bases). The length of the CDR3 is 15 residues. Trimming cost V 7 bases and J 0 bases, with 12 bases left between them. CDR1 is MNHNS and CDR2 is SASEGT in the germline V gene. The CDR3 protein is CASKRQLATNEKLFF. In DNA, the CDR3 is TGTGCCAGCAAGAGACAGCTAGCAACTAATGAAAAACTGTTTTTT.

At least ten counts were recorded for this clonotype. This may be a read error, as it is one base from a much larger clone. CDR3: CASSVSGRGYF. In DNA form, the CDR3 reads TGTGCCAGCAGCGTCTCCGGGAGGGGGTACTTC. The chain carries TRBV6-1 and TRBJ2-4; TRBD2 aligns across 8 bases. The CDR3 spans 11 residues. Germline CDR1 and CDR2: MNHNS and SASEGT. The ends lost 6 bases at V and 15 bases at J; junction bases unmatched: 7.

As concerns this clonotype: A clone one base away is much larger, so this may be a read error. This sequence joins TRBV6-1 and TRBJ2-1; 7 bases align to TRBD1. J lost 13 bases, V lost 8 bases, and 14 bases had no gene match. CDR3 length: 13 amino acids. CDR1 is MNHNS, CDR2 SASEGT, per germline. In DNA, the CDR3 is TGTGCCAGCGGGGGAACGGACAGGCAGACCCAGTTCTTC. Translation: CASGGTDRQTQFF.

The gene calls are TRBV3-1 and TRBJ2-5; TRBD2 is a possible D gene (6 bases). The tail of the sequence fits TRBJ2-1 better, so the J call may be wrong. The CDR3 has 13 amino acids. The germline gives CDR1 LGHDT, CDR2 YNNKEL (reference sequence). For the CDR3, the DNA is TGTGCCAGCAGACACTCGACCGGGACTGGGCAGTTCTTC. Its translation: CASRHSTGTGQFF.

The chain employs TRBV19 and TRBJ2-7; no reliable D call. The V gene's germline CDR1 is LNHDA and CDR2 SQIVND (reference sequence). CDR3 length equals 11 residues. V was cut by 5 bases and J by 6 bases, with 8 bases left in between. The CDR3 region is CASSHSGEQYF. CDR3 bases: TGTGCCAGTAGTCACAGTGGCGAGCAGTACTTC.

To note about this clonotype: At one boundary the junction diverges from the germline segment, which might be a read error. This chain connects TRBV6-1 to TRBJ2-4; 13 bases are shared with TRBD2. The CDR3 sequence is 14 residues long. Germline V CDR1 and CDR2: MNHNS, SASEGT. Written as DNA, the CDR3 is TGTGCCAGCAGACTAGCGGGAGGGCAAAACACTCAGTACTTC. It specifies CASRLAGGQNTQYF.

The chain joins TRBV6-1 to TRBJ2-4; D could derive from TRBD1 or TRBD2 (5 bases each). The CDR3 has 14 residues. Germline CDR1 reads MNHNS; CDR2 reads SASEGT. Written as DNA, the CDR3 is TGTGGCGGCTCGGGGCTCAGAGCCAAAGACACGCAGTACTTC. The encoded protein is CGGSGLRAKDTQYF.

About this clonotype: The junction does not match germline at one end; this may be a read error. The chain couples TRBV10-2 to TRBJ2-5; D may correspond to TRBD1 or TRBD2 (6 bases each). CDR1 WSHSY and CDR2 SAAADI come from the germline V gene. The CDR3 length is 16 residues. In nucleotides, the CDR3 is TGCGCCAGCAGGGAACACGGGGGCGGTGGCGGAGAGACGCAGTACTTC. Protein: CASREHGGGGGETQYF.